This TCR beta chain comes out of a study of cytomegalovirus exposure and HLA in healthy donors. Regarding the study as a whole: Whilst most TCR sequences proved rare, a subset of public TCRs occurred across many donors. The study designated some 180 TCR beta chains cytomegalovirus-associated. It was reported that the classifier diagnosed cytomegalovirus status with high specificity and sensitivity in both the original and validation cohorts. Presence/absence analyses rested on an assumption that sequencing depth was roughly uniform across donors.

The PCR was carried out with 60 Vbeta primers and 13 Jbeta primers. The assay was immunoSEQ multiplex PCR, and TCRdb's table has in-frame clones only and misses some. The sample lists about 150,000 clones, about 85% occurring once. This clone was seen once. Its target is unknown. The V end lost 0 bases, the J end lost 1 base, and 13 bases lay between the germline ends. The CDR3 is 16 residues long. Germline V gene data show CDR1 as SGDLS and CDR2 as YYNGEE. Sequenced: PBMCs. This sequence originates from a woman in her late teens or twenties in good health and CMV-seronegative. The chain couples TRBV9 to TRBJ2-5, with D perhaps TRBD1 (6 bases). The CDR3 nucleotides read TGTGCCAGCAGCGTAGGGCAGGGGCGGGCCCAAGAGACCCAGTACTTC. It codes for CASSVGQGRAQETQYF. Looking up the rest from reference TRBV9 and TRBJ2-5 gives the full variable domain: DSGVTQTPKHLITATGQRVTLRCSPRSGDLSVYWYQQSLDQGLQFLIQYYNGEERAKGNILERFSAQQFPDLHSELNLSSLELGDSALYFCASSVGQGRAQETQYFGPGTRLLVL.